The text below deals with one TCR beta chain. Its antigen remains unknown. Indicated time point: week 5, during vaccination. Each vaccine dose was 300 ug of mutant IDH1 20-mer peptide, with topical imiquimod. The repertoire was sequenced with immunoSEQ multiplex PCR; TCRdb's copy has only in-frame clones and lacks some. The table lists tens of thousands of clones, 91% of them singletons. Trimming took 1 base from V and 8 from J; bases not matched to a gene: 7. Germline-derived CDR1 and CDR2 are ENHRY and SYGVKD. There are 16 residues in the CDR3. This sample was taken from a study of a mutant IDH1 vaccine in newly diagnosed glioma.

Here the sequenced sample was PBMCs, taken from a glioma patient whose treatment included an IDH1 peptide vaccine. The chain employs TRBV10-3 and TRBJ2-2; 10 nucleotides agree with TRBD2. The TCR was taken from a woman aged 45-65 years with glioma. DNA for the CDR3: TGTGCCATCAGTGAGTGGAGCGGGAGGGACATGGGGGAGCTGTTTTTT. Protein sequence: CAISEWSGRDMGELFF.